What follows is one T cell receptor beta chain and its context. The data stem from a study of blood T cell repertoires in COVID-19. About the research overall: Specimens from acute and convalescent COVID-19 originated in the United States, Italy and Spain.

In the original workflow: The authors estimated nucleated cell counts from reference gene primer amplification. Assay used: immunoSEQ multiplex PCR; TCRdb lists only in-frame clones, some missing. That table furnishes V, J and clone size, whereas the DNA furnished D and trimming. The table lists fewer than 200,000 clones, nearly 90% of them singletons, with roughly a fifth in the top ten. Germline assignment: CDR1 PRHDT and CDR2 FYEKMQ (reference sequence). This CDR3 is 20 amino acids long. With V trimmed by 1 base and J by 0 bases, 11 bases remained unmatched. This sequence was found in a man aged 60-69 years with active or convalescent COVID-19. Sequenced material: peripheral blood. The chain is built from TRBV13 and TRBJ2-1; 11 bases are a match to TRBD2. CDR3: CASSLEGSSGGQSSYNEQFF. In DNA, the CDR3 is TGTGCCAGCAGCTTAGAAGGGTCTAGCGGGGGGCAGAGCTCCTACAATGAGCAGTTCTTC. Combining the CDR3 with reference TRBV13 and TRBJ2-1 gives the whole variable domain AAGVIQSPRHLIKEKRETATLKCYPIPRHDTVYWYQQGPGQDPQFLISFYEKMQSDKGSIPDRFSAQQFSDYHSELNMSSLELGDSALYFCASSLEGSSGGQSSYNEQFFGPGTRLTVL.